This T cell receptor beta chain was recovered during a study of control samples from healthy donors and cancer patients. Sequenced by immunoSEQ multiplex PCR; TCRdb stores in-frame clones only, minus some. The top ten clones hold around 6% of a sample with about 80,000 clones, around nine tenths of them seen once. The CDR3 sequence is 13 residues long. Trimming took 6 bases from V and 2 from J, leaving 10 bases between them. This sequence was found in a woman between 45 and 60 years old in good health. The sample consisted of blood. The V call is TRBV12-3 or TRBV12-4, the J call TRBJ1-2; the D gene is possibly TRBD1 (6 bases). The CDR3 DNA sequence: TGTGCCAGCAGACGAACAGGGAACTATGGCTACACCTTC. It specifies CASRRTGNYGYTF.